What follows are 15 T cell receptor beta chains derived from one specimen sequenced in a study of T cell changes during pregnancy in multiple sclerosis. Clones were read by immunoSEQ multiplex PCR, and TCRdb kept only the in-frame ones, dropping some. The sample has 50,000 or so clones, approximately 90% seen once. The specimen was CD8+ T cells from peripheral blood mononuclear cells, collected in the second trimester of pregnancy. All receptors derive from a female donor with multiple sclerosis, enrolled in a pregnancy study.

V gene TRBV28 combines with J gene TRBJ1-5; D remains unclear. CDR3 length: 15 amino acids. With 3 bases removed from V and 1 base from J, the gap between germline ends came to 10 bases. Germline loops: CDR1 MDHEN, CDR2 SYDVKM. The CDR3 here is CASSFSGSSNQPQHF. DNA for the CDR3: TGTGCCAGCAGTTTTTCCGGGTCCAGCAATCAGCCCCAGCATTTT.

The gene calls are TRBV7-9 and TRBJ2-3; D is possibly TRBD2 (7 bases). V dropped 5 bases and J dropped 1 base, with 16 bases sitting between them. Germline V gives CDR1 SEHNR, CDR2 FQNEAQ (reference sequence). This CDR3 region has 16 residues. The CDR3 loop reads CASSVSRGAGTDTQYF. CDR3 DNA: TGTGCCAGCAGCGTTTCCCGGGGGGCAGGCACAGATACGCAGTATTTT.

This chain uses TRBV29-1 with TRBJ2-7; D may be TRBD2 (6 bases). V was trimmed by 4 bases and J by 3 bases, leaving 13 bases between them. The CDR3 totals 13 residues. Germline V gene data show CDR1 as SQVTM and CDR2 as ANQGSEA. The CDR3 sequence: CSVVRDWSYEQYF. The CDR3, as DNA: TGCAGCGTTGTCCGGGACTGGAGCTACGAGCAGTACTTC.

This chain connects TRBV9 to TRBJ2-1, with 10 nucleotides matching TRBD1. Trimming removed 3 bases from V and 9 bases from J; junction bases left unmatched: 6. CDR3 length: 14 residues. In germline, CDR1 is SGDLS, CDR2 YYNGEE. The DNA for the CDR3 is TGTGCCAGCAGCGCCTTGGGACAGGGGCCTGAGCAGTTCTTC. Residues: CASSALGQGPEQFF.

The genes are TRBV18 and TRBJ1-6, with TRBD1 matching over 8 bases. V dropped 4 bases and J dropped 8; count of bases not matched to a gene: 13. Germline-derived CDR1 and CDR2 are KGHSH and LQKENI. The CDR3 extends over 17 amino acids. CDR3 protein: CASSLRGQGEIDSPLHF. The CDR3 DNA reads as TGTGCCAGCTCACTACGTGGACAGGGAGAAATTGATTCACCCCTCCACTTT.

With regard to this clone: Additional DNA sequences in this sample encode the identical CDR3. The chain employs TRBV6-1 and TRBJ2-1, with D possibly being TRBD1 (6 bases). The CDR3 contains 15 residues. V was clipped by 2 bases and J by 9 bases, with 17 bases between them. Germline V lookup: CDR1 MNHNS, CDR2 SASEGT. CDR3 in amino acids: CASSEQPGDSSEQFF. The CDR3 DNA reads TGTGCCAGCAGTGAACAGCCAGGGGATTCAAGTGAGCAGTTCTTC.

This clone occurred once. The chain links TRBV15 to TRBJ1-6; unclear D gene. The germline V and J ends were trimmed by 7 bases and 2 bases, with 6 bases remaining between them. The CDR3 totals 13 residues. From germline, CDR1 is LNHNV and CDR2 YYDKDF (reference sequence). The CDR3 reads CATIETYNSPLHF. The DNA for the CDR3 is TGTGCCACCATAGAGACCTATAATTCACCCCTCCACTTT.

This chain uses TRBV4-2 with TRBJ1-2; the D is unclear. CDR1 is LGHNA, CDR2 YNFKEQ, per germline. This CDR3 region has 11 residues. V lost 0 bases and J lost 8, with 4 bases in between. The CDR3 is CASSQDGGYTF. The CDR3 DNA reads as TGTGCCAGCAGCCAAGACGGGGGCTACACCTTC.

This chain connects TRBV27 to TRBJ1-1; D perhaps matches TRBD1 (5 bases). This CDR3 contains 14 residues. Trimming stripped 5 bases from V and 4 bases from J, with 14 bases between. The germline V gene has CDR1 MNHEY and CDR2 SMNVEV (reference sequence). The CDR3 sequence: CASSITGVSTEAFF. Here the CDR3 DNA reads TGTGCCAGCAGTATAACAGGTGTAAGCACTGAAGCTTTCTTT.

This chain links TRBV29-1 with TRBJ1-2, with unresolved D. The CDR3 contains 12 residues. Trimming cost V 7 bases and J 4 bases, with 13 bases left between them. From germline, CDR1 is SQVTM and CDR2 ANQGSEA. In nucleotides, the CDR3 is TGCAGCGCCGAAACGGGAAGCTATGGCTACACCTTC. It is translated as CSAETGSYGYTF.

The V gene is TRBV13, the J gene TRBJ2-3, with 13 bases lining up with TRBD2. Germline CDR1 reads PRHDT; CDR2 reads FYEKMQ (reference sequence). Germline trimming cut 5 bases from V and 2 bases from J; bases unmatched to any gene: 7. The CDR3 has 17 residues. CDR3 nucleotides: TGTGCCAGCAGCGACCGGACTAGCGGGGGATTCACAGATACGCAGTATTTT. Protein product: CASSDRTSGGFTDTQYF.

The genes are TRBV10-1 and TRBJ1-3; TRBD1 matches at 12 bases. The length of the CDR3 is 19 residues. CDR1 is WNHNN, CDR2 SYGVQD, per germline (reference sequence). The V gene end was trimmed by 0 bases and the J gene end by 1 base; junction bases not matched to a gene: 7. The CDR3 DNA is TGCGCCAGCAGTGAGTCAGGGACAGGGGGCTTTCGGTCTGGAAACACCATATATTTT. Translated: CASSESGTGGFRSGNTIYF.

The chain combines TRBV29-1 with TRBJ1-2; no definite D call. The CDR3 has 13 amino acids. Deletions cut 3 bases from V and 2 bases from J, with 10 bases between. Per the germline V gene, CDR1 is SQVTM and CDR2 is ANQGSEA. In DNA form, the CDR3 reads TGCAGCGTTGAGGCCAATTTAAACTATGGCTACACCTTC. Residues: CSVEANLNYGYTF.

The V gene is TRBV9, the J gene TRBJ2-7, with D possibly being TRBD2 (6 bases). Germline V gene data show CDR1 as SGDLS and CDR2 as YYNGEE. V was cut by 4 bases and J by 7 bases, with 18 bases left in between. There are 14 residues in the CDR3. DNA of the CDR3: TGTGCCAGCAGCTTCCGCGGGGAGTTGGGAGAGCAGTACTTC. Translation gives CASSFRGELGEQYF.

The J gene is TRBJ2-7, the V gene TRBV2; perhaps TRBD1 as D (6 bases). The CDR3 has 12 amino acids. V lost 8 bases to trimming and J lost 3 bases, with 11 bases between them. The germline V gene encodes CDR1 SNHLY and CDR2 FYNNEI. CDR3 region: CASGKGVYEQYF. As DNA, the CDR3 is TGTGCCAGCGGGAAGGGGGTCTACGAGCAGTACTTC.